These 2 T cell receptor beta chains originate from one sample sequenced in a study of early T cells in non-severe SARS-CoV-2 infection. Using its own MiXCR run on the 5' RACE reads, TCRdb lists one record per CDR3 protein. This table holds some 29,000 distinct CDR3 sequences, 5.3% found once. The sequencing input was whole blood. All receptors derive from an adult who was a healthcare worker with PCR-confirmed SARS-CoV-2 infection or an uninfected control (not recorded which).

Note on this clonotype: Compared with germline, one end of the junction differs, possibly owing to a read error. The chain combines TRBV20-1 with TRBJ2-7, with TRBD2 as a possible D gene (6 bases). Germline V gene data show CDR1 as DFQATT and CDR2 as SNEGSKA (reference sequence). The CDR3 runs to 15 residues. The CDR3 DNA reads as TGCAGTGCTAGAGCCCAATCCGGGAGCAGCTCTCCTCAAAGCTTC. It is translated as CSARAQSGSSSPQSF.

This chain joins TRBV6-5 and TRBJ2-7; 8 bases line up with TRBD1. Germline assignment: CDR1 MNHEY and CDR2 SVGAGI. This CDR3 contains 19 residues. V lost 0 bases, J lost 3 bases, and 16 bases stayed unmatched. The CDR3 protein is CASSYSRFRRQGIFYEQYF. Here the CDR3 DNA reads TGTGCCAGCAGTTACTCGAGATTCCGCCGACAGGGGATATTCTACGAGCAGTACTTC.